This T cell receptor beta chain was sequenced in a study of T cell repertoires in cytomegalovirus infection. Study at large: As its CMV epitopes, the study selected recently identified HLA-C-restricted and well-studied HLA-B-restricted targets. Public TCR beta signatures were indicative of both CMV infection and a matching HLA type. Study-wide results and caveats: Carriage of CMV together with the relevant HLA was identifiable through cumulative public TCR beta family frequency. Dominating the ex vivo response were TCR beta clonotypes that were CMV-specific and HLA-C-restricted.

With respect to this clonotype: The antigen remains unidentified.

MiXCR was run by TCRdb on the reads, yielding one entry per CDR3 protein. The profile shows approximately 910,000 distinct CDR3 sequences, approximately 31% of them singletons. Germline loops: CDR1 MNHEY, CDR2 SVGAGI. V was clipped by 6 bases and J by 6 bases; unmatched bases: 4. CDR3 size: 13 residues. The input for sequencing was cultured CD8+ T cells from PBMCs, taken from culture after CMV antigen stimulation. The chain combines TRBV6-5 with TRBJ2-2; 7 bases fit TRBD1. The clonotype comes from a human donor in good health (CMV status not recorded). Some clones in this sample may be carry-over from other donors' samples. CDR3 protein: CASRNRGAGELFF. The CDR3, as DNA: TGTGCCAGCAGGAACAGGGGTGCCGGGGAGCTGTTTTTT.